A single sample is the source of the 2 T cell receptor beta chains below, sequenced in a study of response to subunit inactivated influenza vaccine. TCRdb used MiXCR to reprocess the RT-PCR reads, holding one entry per CDR3 protein. The top ten clones hold 9.5% to 13% of a sample with about 800,000 distinct CDR3 sequences, 21% of them seen once. This specimen consisted of PBMCs from blood, obtained 4 to 6 days after vaccination. All receptors come from a man aged 50 to 60 who received an inactivated influenza vaccine.

This sequence joins TRBV30 and TRBJ2-1; tentative D call: TRBD2 (6 bases). The germline CDR1 and CDR2 sequences are GTSNPN and SVGIG (reference sequence). The CDR3 sequence is 12 residues long. V was shortened by 3 bases and J by 8 bases, with 11 bases between the two germline ends. The CDR3: CAWSPGEDEQFF. Written as DNA, the CDR3 is TGTGCCTGGAGCCCCGGGGAGGATGAGCAGTTCTTC.

V is TRBV12-3 or TRBV12-4 and J is TRBJ2-6; TRBD2 might be the D (6 bases). This CDR3 is 14 amino acids long. V lost 3 bases and J lost 9, with 12 bases in between. The CDR3 nucleotides read TGTGCCAGCAGTTTGGCAATAGCGGACAACGTCCTGACTTTC. It is translated as CASSLAIADNVLTF.